Listed below are T cell receptor beta chains from one sample, sequenced in a study of blood T cell repertoires in COVID-19. Sequenced by immunoSEQ multiplex PCR; TCRdb stores in-frame clones only, minus some. The data show roughly 500,000 clones, over 75% seen once. The source material was PBMCs or T cells enriched from blood (not recorded which). The receptors come from a woman in her forties who had recovered from COVID-19. Each CDR3 is given with its conserved first and last residue. The D gene is left open where the match is weak. For some rows the clone size is stated as once, few or many, or as a class when expanded; others skip it.

D	J	size	V	CDR3	DNA
-	TRBJ1-1	-	TRBV6-5	CASSYVAGAQNTEAFF	TGTGCCAGCAGTTACGTGGCAGGGGCTCAAAACACTGAAGCTTTCTTT
-	TRBJ2-5	-	TRBV5-1	CASSQGGPKQETQYF	TGCGCCAGCAGCCAAGGAGGTCCTAAGCAAGAGACCCAGTACTTC
-	TRBJ2-1	-	TRBV11-2	CASSPGAQEGLTRNEQFF	TGTGCCAGCAGCCCCGGTGCCCAAGAGGGCCTAACTAGGAATGAGCAGTTCTTC
-	TRBJ2-7	-	TRBV18	CASSPWDTKRSYEQYF	TGTGCCAGCTCACCATGGGACACCAAACGGAGCTACGAGCAGTACTTC
-	TRBJ1-1	-	TRBV18	CASSETPGDTEAFF	TGTGCCAGCTCCGAAACCCCGGGGGACACTGAAGCTTTCTTT
TRBD1	TRBJ1-2	few	TRBV5-1	CASSPGQGGNYGYTF	TGCGCCAGCAGCCCAGGACAGGGAGGGAACTATGGCTACACCTTC
-	TRBJ2-7	-	TRBV12-5	CASRVFLYEQYF	TGTGCTAGTCGGGTTTTTCTCTACGAGCAGTACTTC
TRBD2	TRBJ2-7	-	TRBV5-8	CASSSRTWGLAHEQYF	TGTGCCAGCAGCTCACGCACATGGGGACTAGCTCACGAGCAGTACTTC
-	TRBJ1-1	-	TRBV2	CASILEATTEAFF	TGTGCCAGCATCTTAGAGGCTACCACTGAAGCTTTCTTT
-	TRBJ1-3	-	TRBV12-5	CASGLGQAGNTIYF	TGTGCTAGTGGTTTGGGACAGGCTGGAAACACCATATATTTT
-	TRBJ2-5	-	TRBV3-1/TRBV3-2	CASSPTLASGETQYF	TGTGCCAGCAGCCCAACTTTGGCTTCAGGGGAGACCCAGTACTTC
TRBD1	TRBJ1-5	-	TRBV27	CASSSRQGSTNQPQHF	TGTGCCAGCAGTTCCCGACAGGGGAGTACGAATCAGCCCCAGCATTTT
-	TRBJ2-5	-	TRBV5-4	CASSLEGSRGQETQYF	TGTGCCAGCAGCTTGGAAGGGTCGAGGGGGCAAGAGACCCAGTACTTC
TRBD2	TRBJ2-3	-	TRBV5-1	CASSPGTSGRAIDTQYF	TGCGCCAGCAGCCCCGGGACTAGCGGGAGGGCTATAGATACGCAGTATTTT
-	TRBJ2-7	-	TRBV2	CASSDGRPYEQYF	TGTGCCAGCAGTGACGGGAGACCGTACGAGCAGTACTTC
-	TRBJ2-1	-	TRBV5-1	CASSLERTSYNEQFF	TGCGCCAGCAGCTTAGAGCGGACCTCCTACAATGAGCAGTTCTTC
-	TRBJ1-4	-	TRBV27	CASSLAPGTTYEKLFF	TGTGCCAGCAGTTTAGCCCCCGGGACAACATATGAAAAACTGTTTTTT
-	TRBJ2-2	-	TRBV24-1	CATSDSSAGELFF	TGTGCCACCAGTGATTCTAGCGCCGGGGAGCTGTTTTTT
TRBD1	TRBJ1-2	-	TRBV11-1	CASSVRDRGYTF	TGTGCCAGCAGCGTCCGGGACAGGGGATACACCTTC
-	TRBJ1-1	-	TRBV5-1	CASSVAPGQNTEAFF	TGCGCCAGCAGCGTAGCCCCGGGACAGAACACTGAAGCTTTCTTT
TRBD1	TRBJ2-7	-	TRBV6-5	CARPGQGEAYEQYF	TGTGCCAGGCCGGGACAGGGGGAAGCCTACGAGCAGTACTTC
-	TRBJ2-1	-	TRBV6-5	CASPTVSNSYNEQFF	TGTGCCAGCCCTACCGTTTCTAACTCCTACAATGAGCAGTTCTTC
-	TRBJ1-2	-	TRBV13	CASSPGGTYGYTF	TGTGCCAGCAGCCCGGGGGGAACCTATGGCTACACCTTC
-	TRBJ2-1	-	TRBV9	CASSVVGGGLTGEQFF	TGTGCCAGCAGCGTAGTAGGGGGAGGGCTCACAGGGGAGCAGTTCTTC
TRBD1	TRBJ2-3	-	TRBV5-4	CASSYRGRITDTQYF	TGTGCCAGCAGCTACAGGGGGCGAATAACAGATACGCAGTATTTT
-	TRBJ1-4	-	TRBV5-1	CASSPGTNEKLFF	TGCGCCAGCAGCCCCGGGACTAATGAAAAACTGTTTTTT
-	TRBJ1-3	-	TRBV7-9	CASSLDSLSSGNTIYF	TGTGCCAGCAGTTTAGACAGCCTAAGCTCTGGAAACACCATATATTTT
TRBD2	TRBJ2-1	-	TRBV4-3	CASSQEPSGYNEQFF	TGCGCCAGCAGCCAAGAGCCTAGCGGATACAATGAGCAGTTCTTC
-	TRBJ2-1	-	TRBV19	CASTRWDEQFF	TGTGCCAGTACCAGGTGGGATGAGCAGTTCTTC
-	TRBJ2-2	-	TRBV5-1	CASSSEGNTGELFF	TGCGCCAGCAGCTCGGAGGGGAACACCGGGGAGCTGTTTTTT
TRBD2	TRBJ2-6	-	TRBV11-2	CASTNGGSGANVLTF	TGTGCCAGCACCAACGGGGGGTCCGGGGCCAACGTCCTGACTTTC
-	TRBJ1-1	-	TRBV7-8	CASSWGGLMNTEAFF	TGTGCCAGCAGCTGGGGGGGACTCATGAACACTGAAGCTTTCTTT
-	TRBJ1-2	-	TRBV4-2	CASSQEYTANYGYTF	TGTGCCAGCAGCCAAGAATATACAGCTAACTATGGCTACACCTTC
TRBD1	TRBJ1-3	-	TRBV10-2	CASSKTGSSGNTIYF	TGCGCCAGCAGCAAGACAGGGAGCTCTGGAAACACCATATATTTT
TRBD2	TRBJ2-1	-	TRBV14	CASSQPGLGVINEQFF	TGTGCCAGCAGCCAGCCGGGACTAGGTGTCATCAATGAGCAGTTCTTC
TRBD2	TRBJ2-3	-	TRBV7-8	CASSRDHSGRRTDTQYF	TGTGCCAGCAGCCGAGATCATAGCGGGAGACGCACAGATACGCAGTATTTT
TRBD2	TRBJ2-3	-	TRBV24-1	CATSDGTKSTDTQYF	TGTGCCACCAGTGACGGGACTAAAAGCACAGATACGCAGTATTTT
-	TRBJ2-7	once	TRBV9	CASSADSAYEQYF	TGTGCCAGCAGCGCGGACAGTGCCTACGAGCAGTACTTC
TRBD1	TRBJ2-5	once	TRBV6-5	CASRPPGQQETQYF	TGTGCCAGCAGACCCCCGGGACAGCAAGAGACCCAGTACTTC
TRBD1	TRBJ1-5	once	TRBV5-1	CASSLTGADNQPQHF	TGCGCCAGCAGCTTGACAGGGGCCGACAATCAGCCCCAGCATTTT
TRBD1	TRBJ2-7	-	TRBV15	CATSRGDRDLYEQYF	TGTGCCACCAGCAGGGGGGACAGGGACCTCTACGAGCAGTACTTC
-	TRBJ2-2	once	TRBV6-5	CASSYERRAAAGELFF	TGTGCCAGCAGTTACGAGCGCAGGGCGGCGGCCGGGGAGCTGTTTTTT
TRBD2	TRBJ2-3	-	TRBV24-1	CATSDGRSTDTQYF	TGTGCCACCAGTGACGGGAGGAGCACAGATACGCAGTATTTT
TRBD2	TRBJ2-1	-	TRBV19	CASSIGTSGGGYNEQFF	TGTGCCAGTAGTATCGGGACTAGCGGGGGGGGTTACAATGAGCAGTTCTTC
-	TRBJ1-6	-	TRBV7-6	CASSLASSYNSPLHF	TGTGCCAGCAGCTTAGCGAGTTCCTATAATTCACCCCTCCACTTT
-	TRBJ1-2	-	TRBV5-1	CASTPVPSNYGYTF	TGCGCCAGCACCCCTGTCCCTTCCAACTATGGCTACACCTTC
TRBD1	TRBJ1-3	-	TRBV11-3	CASSLGDSSGNTIYF	TGTGCCAGCAGCTTAGGGGACAGCTCTGGAAACACCATATATTTT
TRBD2	TRBJ2-7	-	TRBV19	CASSQTSGSGYEQYF	TGTGCCAGTAGCCAGACTAGCGGGAGTGGGTACGAGCAGTACTTC
TRBD1	TRBJ2-7	-	TRBV6-6	CASSATTGGYEQYF	TGTGCCAGCAGTGCTACGACAGGGGGCTACGAGCAGTACTTC
-	TRBJ2-7	-	TRBV5-4	CASSLGGKTGLSYEQYF	TGTGCCAGCAGCTTGGGGGGGAAGACGGGACTCTCATACGAGCAGTACTTC
TRBD1	TRBJ2-7	once	TRBV4-3	CASSQGTGDSYEQYF	TGCGCCAGCAGCCAAGGGACAGGGGATTCCTACGAGCAGTACTTC
-	TRBJ2-1	-	TRBV3-1/TRBV3-2	CASTGDSYNEQFF	TGTGCCAGTACGGGAGACTCCTACAATGAGCAGTTCTTC
TRBD1	TRBJ1-2	once	TRBV4-3	CASSQVEDRDGYTF	TGCGCCAGCAGCCAAGTGGAGGACAGGGACGGCTACACCTTC
-	TRBJ1-3	-	TRBV13	CASSLGTGVRKDF	TGTGCCAGCAGCTTAGGTACAGGAGTAAGAAAAGATTTT
TRBD1	TRBJ1-1	-	TRBV29-1	CSLRGDRETTEAFF	TGCAGCTTAAGAGGGGACAGGGAGACCACTGAAGCTTTCTTT
TRBD1	TRBJ1-2	-	TRBV11-3	CASSSGPTLEGQGRGYGYTF	TGTGCCAGCAGCTCCGGACCTACCCTCGAAGGACAGGGAAGAGGTTATGGCTACACCTTC
TRBD2	TRBJ2-1	-	TRBV27	CASSRQGTSGIAYNEQFF	TGTGCCAGCAGTCGACAGGGGACTAGCGGGATCGCCTACAATGAGCAGTTCTTC
TRBD1	TRBJ2-5	-	TRBV4-3	CASSPGSDRVVQETQYF	TGCGCCAGCAGCCCAGGGTCGGACAGGGTGGTTCAAGAGACCCAGTACTTC